The 22 T cell receptor beta chains below all came from one sample that was sequenced in a study of blood T cell repertoires in COVID-19. Sequencing was performed with immunoSEQ multiplex PCR; in TCRdb, only in-frame clones are kept and a portion is missing. In the table there are over 85,000 clones, approximately 86% of which are singletons. The material sequenced was peripheral blood. The source is a woman older than 75 with COVID-19, enrolled during active disease.

The chain recombines TRBV18 with TRBJ1-6, with D unresolved. The length of the CDR3 is 16 residues. The ends were cut back, 3 bases at V and 0 bases at J, with 9 bases in the middle. Germline V gives CDR1 KGHSH, CDR2 LQKENI. The CDR3 DNA is TGTGCCAGCTCACCGATCCCGAGCTCCTATAATTCACCCCTCCACTTT. Its protein is CASSPIPSSYNSPLHF.

V usage is TRBV30 and J usage is TRBJ1-5, with D possibly matching TRBD1 (6 bases). The ends were cut back, 0 bases at V and 2 bases at J, with 11 bases in the middle. Germline CDR1 GTSNPN, CDR2 SVGIG (reference sequence). The CDR3 length is 15 residues. The CDR3 DNA follows: TGTGCCTGGAGTGTACAGGGTAGGGGCAATCAGCCCCAGCATTTT. Translating it yields CAWSVQGRGNQPQHF.

The chain recombines TRBV2 with TRBJ2-1; possibly TRBD1 for D (6 bases). The germline V and J ends were trimmed by 5 bases and 3 bases, with 14 bases remaining between them. The length of the CDR3 is 15 residues. Germline CDR1 and CDR2: SNHLY and FYNNEI. CDR3 residues: CASSPNRGGYNEQFF. CDR3 coding DNA: TGTGCCAGCAGTCCCAATAGAGGGGGCTACAATGAGCAGTTCTTC.

This chain links TRBV2 with TRBJ2-3; 7 nucleotides match TRBD2. The CDR3 sequence is 13 residues long. The trim removed 8 bases at V and 6 bases at J, leaving 8 bases unmatched. Germline V gives CDR1 SNHLY, CDR2 FYNNEI. The DNA of the CDR3 is TGTGCCAGCGGGGTTGGTAGCGGGGATACGCAGTATTTT. This sequence encodes CASGVGSGDTQYF. Full variable domain (rest looked up from reference TRBV2 and TRBJ2-3): EPEVTQTPSHQVTQMGQEVILRCVPISNHLYFYWYRQILGQKVEFLVSFYNNEISEKSEIFDDQFSVERPDGSNFTLKIRSTKLEDSAMYFCASGVGSGDTQYFGPGTRLTVL.

V and J are TRBV18 and TRBJ1-5; no firm D call. Trimming removed 4 bases from V and 1 base from J, with 8 bases in between. This CDR3 contains 14 residues. Per the germline V gene, CDR1 is KGHSH and CDR2 is LQKENI. The DNA for the CDR3 is TGTGCCAGCTCACGGCAGTTCAGCAATCAGCCCCAGCATTTT. This codes for CASSRQFSNQPQHF.

This clone was counted a single time. J is TRBJ1-3 and V is TRBV11-2; D is ambiguous. CDR1 is SGHAT and CDR2 is FQNNGV in the germline V gene. V was clipped by 3 bases and J by 0 bases, with 12 bases between them. The CDR3 extends over 16 amino acids. The CDR3 sequence is CASSFTRGSSGNTIYF. CDR3 DNA sequence: TGTGCCAGCAGCTTCACCCGAGGGAGCTCTGGAAACACCATATATTTT.

The chain recombines TRBV6-5 with TRBJ1-1; no clear D gene. The CDR3 contains 10 residues. Trimming cost V 6 bases and J 10 bases, with 9 bases left between them. Germline CDR1 and CDR2: MNHEY and SVGAGI. In DNA form, the CDR3 reads TGTGCCAGCAGCCTCTATTCAGCTTTCTTT. Amino acid sequence: CASSLYSAFF.

The chain uses TRBV7-2 and TRBJ1-5, with D tentatively TRBD1 (6 bases). V gave up 4 bases and J gave up 6 bases, with 16 bases separating them. The CDR3 is 15 amino acids. Germline V CDR1 and CDR2: SGHTA, FQGNSA. CDR3 protein: CASSYQGSDRQPQHF. Here the CDR3 DNA reads TGTGCCAGCAGCTACCAGGGGAGCGACCGTCAGCCCCAGCATTTT.

The V call is TRBV7-9, the J call TRBJ1-1; no reliable D call. The CDR3 covers 15 residues. Germline loops: CDR1 SEHNR, CDR2 FQNEAQ (reference sequence). V lost 5 bases and J 1 base, leaving 14 bases between the germline ends. The CDR3 spells CASSLEPVSNTEAFF. Written as DNA, the CDR3 is TGTGCCAGCAGCCTAGAACCGGTCTCGAACACTGAAGCTTTCTTT.

The V gene is TRBV7-2, the J gene TRBJ2-1; D is possibly TRBD1 (5 bases). This CDR3 comprises 16 residues. V lost 1 base and J lost 4, with 14 bases in between. Germline loops: CDR1 SGHTA, CDR2 FQGNSA. The chain's CDR3 is CASSLVGAFWYNEQFF. The CDR3 DNA reads as TGTGCCAGCAGCTTAGTAGGGGCGTTCTGGTACAATGAGCAGTTCTTC.

This clone was detected once. The rearrangement joins TRBV25-1 to TRBJ1-4; possibly TRBD1 for D (6 bases). Trimming stripped 7 bases from V and 4 bases from J, with 10 bases between. The CDR3 loop spans 13 amino acids. Germline CDR1 MGHDK, CDR2 SYGVNS. This CDR3 is CASMDSYNEKLFF. The CDR3, as DNA: TGTGCCAGCATGGACAGTTATAATGAAAAACTGTTTTTT. Together with reference TRBV25-1 and TRBJ1-4, the CDR3 gives the full variable domain: EADIYQTPRYLVIGTGKKITLECSQTMGHDKMYWYQQDPGMELHLIHYSYGVNSTEKGDLSSESTVSRIRTEHFPLTLESARPSHTSQYLCASMDSYNEKLFFGSGTQLSVL.

The V gene is TRBV29-1, the J gene TRBJ2-7, with 11 positions matching TRBD1. The CDR3 consists of 13 residues. Trimming at V came to 7 bases and at J to 5 bases, leaving 7 bases not matched to a gene. Germline V gene lookup returns CDR1 SQVTM and CDR2 ANQGSEA. The CDR3 loop reads CSAYRDRGNEQYF. Written as DNA, the CDR3 is TGCAGCGCCTATCGGGACAGGGGGAACGAGCAGTACTTC.

This CDR3 is CASSPQGYEQYF. The DNA for the CDR3 is TGTGCCAGCAGTCCACAGGGTTACGAGCAGTACTTC. This rearrangement joins TRBV2 to TRBJ2-7, with a possible D match to TRBD1 (6 bases). CDR3 size: 12 residues. The germline V and J ends were trimmed by 5 bases and 4 bases, with 9 bases remaining between them. Per germline, CDR1 SNHLY and CDR2 FYNNEI.

This rearrangement joins TRBV5-4 to TRBJ2-3; 16 nucleotides match TRBD2. Germline trimming cut 5 bases from V and 2 bases from J; bases unmatched to any gene: 11. The germline CDR1 and CDR2 sequences are SGHNT and YYREEE (reference sequence). This CDR3 is built from 19 residues. CDR3 amino acids: CASSPSGLAGGLITDTQYF. The CDR3 DNA follows: TGTGCCAGCAGTCCCTCGGGACTAGCGGGGGGGCTGATCACAGATACGCAGTATTTT. The full variable domain, rest sourced from reference TRBV5-4 and TRBJ2-3, is ETGVTQSPTHLIKTRGQQVTLRCSSQSGHNTVSWYQQALGQGPQFIFQYYREEENGRGNFPPRFSGLQFPNYSSELNVNALELDDSALYLCASSPSGLAGGLITDTQYFGPGTRLTVL.

The rearrangement links TRBV6-6 to TRBJ2-7; 12 bases agree with TRBD1. The V gene's germline CDR1 is MNHNY and CDR2 SVGAGI (reference sequence). The CDR3 has 15 residues. J was trimmed by 6 bases and V by 4 bases; bases with no gene match: 7. CDR3 coding DNA: TGTGCCAGCAGTTCACGGGGACAGGGGGCGCGCGAGCAGTACTTC. It codes for CASSSRGQGAREQYF.

This clone was recorded a few times. The CDR3 sequence: CASSVAGGEYEQYF. CDR3 bases: TGCGCCAGCAGTGTAGCGGGAGGGGAGTACGAGCAGTACTTC. The rearrangement uses TRBV10-2 and TRBJ2-7; TRBD2 aligns across 11 bases. The germline gives CDR1 WSHSY, CDR2 SAAADI. The CDR3 length is 14 residues. J lost 4 bases, V lost 4 bases, and 3 bases had no gene match.

The rearrangement joins TRBV2 to TRBJ2-1, with a tentative D call TRBD2 (6 bases). The V end was cut by 6 bases, the J end by 4 bases, with 16 bases between. This CDR3 has 15 amino acids. CDR1 is SNHLY, CDR2 FYNNEI, per germline. CDR3 sequence: CASSTGLPPYNEQFF. CDR3 in DNA: TGTGCCAGCAGCACGGGACTCCCACCTTACAATGAGCAGTTCTTC.

The gene calls are TRBV9 and TRBJ1-6; D unclear. Germline assignment: CDR1 SGDLS and CDR2 YYNGEE. This CDR3 comprises 16 residues. Trimming took off 0 bases at V and 10 bases at J, with 17 bases between the two ends. Here the CDR3 DNA reads TGTGCCAGCAGCGTAGAGCTCGACCCAGTGAGGTCACCCCTCCACTTT. Protein product: CASSVELDPVRSPLHF.

This chain uses TRBV3-1 (or the pseudogene TRBV3-2) with TRBJ1-2; D possibly corresponds to TRBD1 (5 bases). This CDR3 region has 17 residues. Per germline, CDR1 LGHDT and CDR2 YNNKEL (reference sequence). V lost 1 base and J lost 7, with 22 bases in between. CDR3 in amino acids: CASSQVQDYGITPGYTF. CDR3 in DNA: TGTGCCAGCAGCCAAGTACAGGACTACGGAATAACCCCTGGCTACACCTTC.

This clone was picked up a small number of times. The chain carries TRBV11-2 and TRBJ1-2; tentative D call: TRBD1 (5 bases). Trimming removed 4 bases from V and 5 bases from J, with 14 bases in between. The CDR3 has 14 amino acids. CDR1 and CDR2 from the germline V gene are SGHAT and FQNNGV. CDR3 residues: CASSWGGGKYGYTF. CDR3 bases: TGTGCCAGCAGCTGGGGCGGGGGGAAATATGGCTACACCTTC.

V is TRBV12-5 and J is TRBJ1-1, with D possibly TRBD1 on 6 matching bases. V was clipped by 0 bases and J by 5 bases, with 7 bases between them. The CDR3 has 13 amino acids. Germline V gives CDR1 LGHNT, CDR2 FRNRAP. In DNA, the CDR3 is TGTGCTAGTGGTTTGGTAGGGGGAACTGAAGCTTTCTTT. It encodes CASGLVGGTEAFF.

The rearrangement uses TRBV1 and TRBJ2-7; the tabulated D call, TRBD2, remains unverified against the DNA. TRBV1 is a known pseudogene. The CDR3 runs to 17 residues. The DNA of the CDR3 is TGCACCAGCAGCGGACTAGCGGGGGCCGGCAGCTCCTACGAGCAGTACTTC. Translated, it gives CTSSGLAGAGSSYEQYF.